The next 19 T cell receptor beta chains were all read from a single sample in a study of blood T cell repertoires in COVID-19. Only in-frame clones appear in the TCRdb table, and some are missing; sequencing was by immunoSEQ multiplex PCR. The sample shows a few hundred thousand clones, about 90% of them seen only once. The sample was PBMCs or T cells enriched from blood (not recorded which). Source of these receptors: a woman aged 45-65 years in a cohort exposed to, infected with or recovered from COVID-19 (not recorded which).

J is TRBJ2-3 and V is TRBV3-1 (or the pseudogene TRBV3-2); 14 positions match TRBD2. Germline V gene data show CDR1 as LGHDT and CDR2 as YNNKEL (reference sequence). The length of the CDR3 is 15 residues. Germline trimming cut 4 bases from V and 7 bases from J; bases unmatched to any gene: 4. The CDR3 reads CASSLGLAGEYTQYF. CDR3 nucleotides: TGTGCCAGCAGCCTGGGACTAGCGGGGGAGTATACGCAGTATTTT.

V gene TRBV3-1 (or the pseudogene TRBV3-2) combines with J gene TRBJ2-7; D perhaps matches TRBD1 (5 bases). The CDR3 is made up of 13 amino acids. CDR1 is LGHDT and CDR2 is YNNKEL in the germline V gene (reference sequence). Trimming shortened V by 4 bases and J by 3 bases, and 10 bases separated the two germline ends. In DNA form, the CDR3 reads TGTGCCAGCAGCCCCGGACACAGCTACGAGCAGTACTTC. Translating gives CASSPGHSYEQYF.

The chain links TRBV5-1 to TRBJ2-5; unclear D gene. The germline CDR1 and CDR2 sequences are SGHRS and YFSETQ. V was trimmed by 0 bases and J by 5 bases, leaving 2 bases between them. The CDR3 length is 11 residues. In DNA, the CDR3 is TGCGCCAGCAGCTTGGCGGAGACCCAGTACTTC. It translates to CASSLAETQYF.

The genes are TRBV14 and TRBJ2-1; TRBD2 might be the D (5 bases). CDR1 SGHDN and CDR2 FVKESK come from the germline V gene. This CDR3 has 12 residues. V lost 2 bases and J lost 12, with 11 bases in between. This CDR3 reads CASSQIGGRQFF. CDR3 bases: TGTGCCAGCAGCCAAATAGGAGGACGGCAGTTCTTC.

The rearrangement uses TRBV25-1 and TRBJ2-3; possible D gene TRBD1, 5 bases. Trimming left V 7 bases short and J 3 bases short, with 11 bases between. In germline, CDR1 is MGHDK, CDR2 SYGVNS. The CDR3 runs to 13 residues. In DNA form, the CDR3 reads TGTGCCAGCACCAGGGATATGACAGATACGCAGTATTTT. Protein product: CASTRDMTDTQYF.

This clone was observed a single time. The genes are TRBV7-2 and TRBJ1-3, with TRBD1 as a possible D gene (5 bases). V shed 5 bases and J shed 2 bases, with 7 bases lying between them. This CDR3 spans 13 amino acids. The germline gives CDR1 SGHTA, CDR2 FQGNSA. CDR3 loop: CASSQGPGNTIYF. CDR3 nucleotide sequence: TGTGCCAGCAGCCAGGGCCCTGGAAACACCATATATTTT.

The rearrangement links TRBV7-9 to TRBJ2-3; 8 nucleotides match TRBD1. Looked up from germline, CDR1 is SEHNR and CDR2 is FQNEAQ (reference sequence). The CDR3 spans 13 residues. The junction had 0 bases not matched to a gene; V was cut back by 1 base and J by 6 bases. DNA of the CDR3: TGTGCCAGCAGCTTAGGGACAGGGGATACGCAGTATTTT. This sequence encodes CASSLGTGDTQYF.

This clone was recorded once. V is TRBV5-1 and J is TRBJ2-5; weak D call: TRBD2 (5 bases). CDR1 and CDR2 (germline): SGHRS, YFSETQ. CDR3 length: 15 residues. The ends were cut back, 4 bases at V and 5 bases at J, with 18 bases in the middle. DNA of the CDR3: TGCGCCAGCAGCCTTAGTCCGGATTCGGGGGAGACCCAGTACTTC. The encoded protein is CASSLSPDSGETQYF.

The V call is TRBV30, the J call TRBJ2-5, with 9 positions matching TRBD2. The CDR3 is 16 amino acids. CDR1 is GTSNPN, CDR2 SVGIG, per germline (reference sequence). After removal of 4 bases from V and 2 bases from J, the junction contained 11 bases not matched to a gene. The DNA of the CDR3 is TGTGCCTGGATATTGCGGGGGGGCTTACCTCAAGAGACCCAGTACTTC. Translating gives CAWILRGGLPQETQYF. Full variable domain (rest looked up from reference TRBV30 and TRBJ2-5): SQTIHQWPATLVQPVGSPLSLECTVEGTSNPNLYWYRQAAGRGLQLLFYSVGIGQISSEVPQNLSASRPQDRQFILSSKKLLLSDSGFYLCAWILRGGLPQETQYFGPGTRLLVL.

The V gene is TRBV6-5, the J gene TRBJ1-2; D is ambiguous. Germline-derived CDR1 and CDR2 are MNHEY and SVGAGI. The CDR3 totals 12 residues. Trimming pared 6 bases from V and 2 bases from J, leaving 7 bases between. In DNA form, the CDR3 reads TGTGCCAGCAGAGGACTGAACTATGGCTACACCTTC. Translation gives CASRGLNYGYTF.

The chain recombines TRBV6-1 with TRBJ2-7, with 7 positions matching TRBD2. Trimming removed 1 base from V and 9 bases from J; junction bases left unmatched: 9. The CDR3 runs 14 residues. Germline CDR1 and CDR2: MNHNS and SASEGT. The CDR3 region has the DNA TGTGCCAGCAGTGAAGGCGGCACACTAGCGACGCAGTACTTC. As protein: CASSEGGTLATQYF.

The rearrangement joins TRBV6-6 to TRBJ1-5; D is unclear. The CDR3 loop spans 15 amino acids. Between the trimmed V and J ends, which lost 7 bases and 1 base, there was a span of 14 bases. Germline assignment: CDR1 MNHNY and CDR2 SVGAGI (reference sequence). In DNA form, the CDR3 reads TGTGCCAGCAAGGCGGAAGTTTTAAGCAATCAGCCCCAGCATTTT. Its translation: CASKAEVLSNQPQHF.

The V gene is TRBV5-1, the J gene TRBJ2-3; 10 bases agree with TRBD2. Germline CDR1 SGHRS, CDR2 YFSETQ. The CDR3 extends over 14 amino acids. The V gene end was trimmed by 7 bases and the J gene end by 6 bases; junction bases not matched to a gene: 8. The CDR3 here is CASHIGTSVDTQYF. CDR3 DNA sequence: TGCGCCAGCCATATCGGGACTAGCGTGGATACGCAGTATTTT.

This chain links TRBV29-1 with TRBJ2-2, with TRBD2 identical over 7 bases. V shed 3 bases and J 1 base; nucleotides not matched to a gene: 2. This CDR3 is built from 14 residues. Germline V lookup: CDR1 SQVTM, CDR2 ANQGSEA. CDR3 DNA sequence: TGCAGCGTTGACACGGGGGGGAACACCGGGGAGCTGTTTTTT. Translation: CSVDTGGNTGELFF.

V and J are TRBV7-6 and TRBJ2-2; TRBD2 aligns across 11 bases. The germline V gene encodes CDR1 SGHVS and CDR2 FNYEAQ. The length of the CDR3 is 20 residues. Germline trimming cut 0 bases from V and 2 bases from J; bases unmatched to any gene: 11. This chain's CDR3 is CASSLAAASSGGQNTGELFF. CDR3 coding DNA: TGTGCCAGCAGCTTAGCCGCGGCGTCTAGCGGGGGGCAAAACACCGGGGAGCTGTTTTTT.

This clone was seen more than once but under ten times. The rearrangement joins TRBV3-1 (or the pseudogene TRBV3-2) to TRBJ1-5; no firm D call. Trimming stripped 2 bases from V and 5 bases from J, with 7 bases between. Germline V gives CDR1 LGHDT, CDR2 YNNKEL (reference sequence). The CDR3 covers 13 residues. The CDR3 region has the DNA TGTGCCAGCAGCCAAAACAACGATCAGCCCCAGCATTTT. Translated: CASSQNNDQPQHF.

This clone occurred a few times. This chain links TRBV7-2 with TRBJ1-6; D might be TRBD1 (6 bases). The CDR3 sequence is 15 residues long. Germline CDR1 SGHTA, CDR2 FQGNSA. V was shortened by 1 base and J by 5 bases, with 9 bases between the two germline ends. In DNA, the CDR3 is TGTGCCAGCAGCTTAGGGACAGATAATAATTCACCCCTCCACTTT. Translating gives CASSLGTDNNSPLHF.

This chain connects TRBV29-1 to TRBJ1-1; a possible D gene is TRBD1 (5 bases). This CDR3 is 12 amino acids long. The V end lost 4 bases, the J end lost 5 bases, and 11 bases lay between the germline ends. Looked up from germline, CDR1 is SQVTM and CDR2 is ANQGSEA. The CDR3 loop is CSVGRGKTEAFF. CDR3 nucleotide sequence: TGCAGCGTTGGTAGGGGAAAAACTGAAGCTTTCTTT.

The gene calls are TRBV10-3 and TRBJ1-3; D remains unclear. There are 15 residues in the CDR3. V lost 0 bases, J lost 0 bases, and 6 bases lay in between. CDR1 and CDR2 from the germline V gene are ENHRY and SYGVKD. As DNA, the CDR3 is TGTGCCATCAGTGAGTCGAGTCCCTCTGGAAACACCATATATTTT. It specifies CAISESSPSGNTIYF.